The rows below give T cell receptor beta chains drawn from one sample of a study of post-analysis software for immune sequencing data. TCRdb recomputed calls from the PCR reads with MiXCR, one row per CDR3 protein. Of about 680,000 distinct CDR3 sequences listed, around 60% are singletons. The source material was blood. Every receptor here comes from a girl aged 2-9 years with multiple sclerosis. CDR3s include the opening cysteine and the closing phenylalanine or tryptophan. A D gene is named only where the DNA matches it firmly. Some rows have no size entry. The others give once, few or many, or a class for an expanded clone.

d_call clone_size j_call v_call cdr3_nt cdr3_aa
. . TRBJ2-1 TRBV20-1 TGCAGTGCTAGAGAACTTCGCGGAGGCTACAATGAGCAGTTCTTC CSARELRGGYNEQFF
. . TRBJ2-5 TRBV20-1 TGCAGTGCTAGCCCCTGGGGGCGGGAGAGGGAAGAGACCCAGTACTTC CSASPWGREREETQYF
. few TRBJ2-5 TRBV20-1 TGCAGTGCTACTTCGGGCGCCAGCCAAGAGACCCAGTACTTC CSATSGASQETQYF
. . TRBJ2-3 TRBV5-8 TGTGCCAGCAGCCACCACCGAGGGGGCACAGATACGCAGTATTTT CASSHHRGGTDTQYF
. . TRBJ1-6 TRBV18 TGTGCCAGTTCAGACGGGGGATTGTCACCCCTCCACTTT CASSDGGLSPLHF
TRBD1 . TRBJ1-2 TRBV29-1 TGCAGCGTTGCATCCCACGGGACAGGGTATGGCTACACCTTC CSVASHGTGYGYTF
. few TRBJ2-3 TRBV7-2 TGTGCCAGCAGCTTAATCCGGGGGAGCACAGATACGCAGTATTTT CASSLIRGSTDTQYF
TRBD2 . TRBJ2-5 TRBV12-3/TRBV12-4 TGTGCCAGCAATAGTTTGGCGGGGGAAGAGACCCAGTACTTC CASNSLAGEETQYF
. few TRBJ1-5 TRBV11-2 TGTGCCAGCAGCTTAGGGGTCCGGGCGGGCAATCAGCCCCAGCATTTT CASSLGVRAGNQPQHF
. . TRBJ2-1 TRBV5-4 TGTGCCAGCAGCTTGAACAGGGCTTCCTACAATGAGCAGTTCTTC CASSLNRASYNEQFF
. . TRBJ2-1 TRBV5-1 TGCGCCAGCTGGGGCAGCCTGGCAGGGGATGAGCAGTTCTTC CASWGSLAGDEQFF
TRBD1 . TRBJ2-6 TRBV5-1 TGCGCTAGCCGACAGGGCTCTGCCTCTGGGGCCAACGTCCGGACTTTC CASRQGSASGANVRTF
. . TRBJ2-5 TRBV29-1 TGCAGCGTTGAGTCAACGGGCTTGCAAGAGACCCAGTACTTC CSVESTGLQETQYF
TRBD1 few TRBJ1-5 TRBV12-3/TRBV12-4 TGTGCCAGCAGTAGGGACAGATCTTGGAATCAGCCCCAGCATTTT CASSRDRSWNQPQHF
. . TRBJ2-7 TRBV28 TGTGCCAGCAGTTTGCGCTGGGGGGATAGACACGAGCAGTACTTC CASSLRWGDRHEQYF
. few TRBJ2-5 TRBV24-1 TGTGCCACCAGTGATCCAGCAGTGGGAGAGACCCAGTACTTC CATSDPAVGETQYF
TRBD1 . TRBJ1-2 TRBV2 TGTGCCAGCACCGGGTGGGACAGGAGCTATGGCTACACCTTC CASTGWDRSYGYTF
TRBD1 . TRBJ1-1 TRBV5-1 TGCGCCAGCAGCTCCGGACTGGACAGGGTAGATGTCACTGAAGCTTTCTTT CASSSGLDRVDVTEAFF
TRBD1 . TRBJ2-5 TRBV29-1 TGCAGCGTGCCCCCGGGACAGGGGAACCAAGAGACCCAGTACTTC CSVPPGQGNQETQYF
. . TRBJ2-5 TRBV3-1 TGTGCCAGCAGCCAACTTTCCAGGGTAGAGGGCAATCGGGAGACCCAGTACTTC CASSQLSRVEGNRETQYF
. . TRBJ1-1 TRBV29-1 TGCAGCGCCCGGGACACCTTGAACACTGAAGCTTTCTTT CSARDTLNTEAFF
. . TRBJ1-1 TRBV5-1 TGCGCCAGCAGCTTGGGACGACTTATGAACACTGAAGCTTTCTTT CASSLGRLMNTEAFF
. once TRBJ2-5 TRBV6-6 TGTGCCAGCAGTTACCCTGACGTTGGGGGGGAGACCCAGTACTTC CASSYPDVGGETQYF
. . TRBJ1-1 TRBV5-1 TGCGCCAGCAGCCAGCGGACAGCCTCGAACACTGAAGCTTTCTTT CASSQRTASNTEAFF
. . TRBJ2-7 TRBV6-5 TGTGCCAGCAGTTACGGGCGTTCCCAACCTTACGAGCAGTACTTC CASSYGRSQPYEQYF
. many TRBJ2-5 TRBV7-2 TGTGCCAGCTCCAGGGGCAGCCAAGAGACCCAGTACTTC CASSRGSQETQYF
TRBD2 . TRBJ2-7 TRBV3-1 TGTGCCAGCAGCCCGTTCGTTAGCGGGATTGTTGTCGAGCAGTACTTC CASSPFVSGIVVEQYF
. . TRBJ2-6 TRBV20-1 TGCAGTGCTAGAGTTGGGGCCAACGTCCTGACTTTC CSARVGANVLTF
TRBD2 . TRBJ2-1 TRBV11-2 TGTGCCAGCAGCTTAGATCTATCGGGAGGGCCGTTATCAAGGAATGAGCAGTTCTTC CASSLDLSGGPLSRNEQFF
. . TRBJ2-1 TRBV11-2 TGTGCCAGCAGCTTAGTTGGTGGTGCTGGCGGATACAATGAGCAGTTCTTC CASSLVGGAGGYNEQFF
. once TRBJ2-1 TRBV14 TGTGCCAGCAGCCAAGATCGCAAGGTTTCGAGGGGCTACAATGAGCAGTTCTTC CASSQDRKVSRGYNEQFF
. . TRBJ2-5 TRBV6-2/TRBV6-3 TGTGCCAGCAGTTACTCGGACAGTGCCCAAGAGACCCAGTACTTC CASSYSDSAQETQYF
TRBD2 . TRBJ2-1 TRBV2 TGTGCCGGACTAGCGGGGAACCCCTACAATGAGCAGTTCTTC CAGLAGNPYNEQFF
. . TRBJ1-4 TRBV7-9 TGTGCCAGCAGCTTAAGCGTACAGGCAAATGAAAAACTGTTTTTT CASSLSVQANEKLFF
. . TRBJ1-6 TRBV5-1 TGCGCCAGCAGCCAGGCCACCGGCTCCTATAATTCACCCCTCCACTTT CASSQATGSYNSPLHF
TRBD2 . TRBJ2-5 TRBV7-3 TGTGCCAGCAGCTTAACCCCGCGGACTAGCGGGAAGTACTTC CASSLTPRTSGKYF
TRBD2 . TRBJ2-1 TRBV6-5 TGTGCCAGCAGTTACTCCCGGGGCGGGACTAGGAGCTATGAGCAGTTCTTC CASSYSRGGTRSYEQFF
TRBD1 few TRBJ2-3 TRBV25-1 TGTGCCAGCAGTGCAGGGGGACAGGGTGTAGAGACAGATACGCAGTATTTT CASSAGGQGVETDTQYF
. . TRBJ1-1 TRBV6-2/TRBV6-3 TGTGCCAGCAGTTACAACCGGGGCACTGAAGCTTTCTTT CASSYNRGTEAFF
TRBD2 . TRBJ2-7 TRBV9 TGCGCCAGCAGTGTTGGAGCGGGGGGCTACGAGCAGTACTTC CASSVGAGGYEQYF
. once TRBJ2-3 TRBV10-1 TGCGCCAGCAGTTTTGGTCGAGGGAGCCTCACAGATACGCAGTATTTT CASSFGRGSLTDTQYF
TRBD2 . TRBJ2-2 TRBV7-8 TGTGCCAGCAGCCCTAGCGGGGGTTCATCCGGGGAGCTGTTTTTT CASSPSGGSSGELFF